These 5 T cell receptor beta chains share one sample of origin, sequenced in a study of cytomegalovirus exposure and HLA in healthy donors (TCRdb year 2017). Library generation was performed with the immunoSEQ multiplex PCR assay. TCRdb carries this immuneACCESS record with in-frame sequences only. Its versions omit some clonotypes, under half of them owing to an unresolved V gene in the studies checked, with the rest unexplained. The sample table shows about 140,000 clones, and 70% to 90% are seen once. The ten largest make up over 1.3% of the sample. The specimen was PBMCs. The source of these receptors is a woman aged 25 to 39 in good health and CMV-seronegative.

This clone has only one observation. V gene TRBV6-5 combines with J gene TRBJ2-7, with 8 bases lining up with TRBD1. The J segment lost 3 bases and the V segment lost 9 bases, leaving 4 bases of the junction unmatched. Germline-derived CDR1 and CDR2 are MNHEY and SVGAGI. This CDR3 comprises 12 residues. CDR3 sequence (DNA): TGTGCCAGTCGGGACAGGAGCTACGAGCAGTACTTC. Protein: CASRDRSYEQYF.

The genes are TRBV10-3 and TRBJ1-2; maybe TRBD1 (6 bases). Germline CDR1 is ENHRY and CDR2 is SYGVKD. The CDR3 has 11 residues. The V and J ends lost 6 bases and 8 bases respectively, with 10 bases between them. CDR3 DNA sequence: TGTGCCATCAGGCAGGGGCTCGGCTACACCTTC. This gives the protein CAIRQGLGYTF.

The chain links TRBV6-5 to TRBJ1-5, with D perhaps TRBD1 (5 bases). This CDR3 region has 13 residues. V lost 6 bases and J 5 bases, leaving 11 bases between the germline ends. Germline CDR1 is MNHEY and CDR2 is SVGAGI. In DNA, the CDR3 is TGTGCCAGCAGGGGCAGGGTTGATCAGCCCCAGCATTTT. Translating gives CASRGRVDQPQHF.

This chain links TRBV6-6 with TRBJ1-1; D possibly corresponds to TRBD1 (5 bases). Germline loops: CDR1 MNHNY, CDR2 SVGAGI (reference sequence). Trimming took off 7 bases at V and 4 bases at J, with 13 bases between the two ends. There are 13 residues in the CDR3. CDR3 sequence (DNA): TGTGCCAGCAACCTGGGAAGGGGCACTGAAGCTTTCTTT. Translation gives CASNLGRGTEAFF.

This chain links TRBV5-1 with TRBJ1-4; D might be TRBD1 (6 bases). In germline, CDR1 is SGHRS, CDR2 YFSETQ. CDR3 length equals 15 residues. V lost 2 bases, J lost 3 bases, and 11 bases lay in between. The CDR3 nucleotides read TGCGCCAGCAGCTTTTACAGGGCGGCTAATGAAAAACTGTTTTTT. As protein: CASSFYRAANEKLFF.